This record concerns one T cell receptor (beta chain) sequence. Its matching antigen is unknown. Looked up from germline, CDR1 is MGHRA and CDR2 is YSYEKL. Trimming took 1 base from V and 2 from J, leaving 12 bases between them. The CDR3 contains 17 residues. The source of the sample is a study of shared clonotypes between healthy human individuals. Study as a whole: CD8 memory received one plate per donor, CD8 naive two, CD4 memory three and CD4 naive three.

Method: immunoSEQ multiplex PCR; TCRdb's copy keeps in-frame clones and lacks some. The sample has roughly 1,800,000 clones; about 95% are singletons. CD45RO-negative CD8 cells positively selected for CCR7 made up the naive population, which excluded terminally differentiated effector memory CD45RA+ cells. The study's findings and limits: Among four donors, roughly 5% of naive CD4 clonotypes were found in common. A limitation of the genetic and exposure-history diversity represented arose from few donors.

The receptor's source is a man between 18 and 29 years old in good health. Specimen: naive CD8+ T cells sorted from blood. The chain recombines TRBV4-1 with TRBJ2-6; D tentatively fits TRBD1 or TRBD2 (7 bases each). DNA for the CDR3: TGCGCCAGCAGCCAAGCCCCAGGGGGGGCTGGGGCCAACGTCCTGACTTTC. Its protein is CASSQAPGGAGANVLTF.